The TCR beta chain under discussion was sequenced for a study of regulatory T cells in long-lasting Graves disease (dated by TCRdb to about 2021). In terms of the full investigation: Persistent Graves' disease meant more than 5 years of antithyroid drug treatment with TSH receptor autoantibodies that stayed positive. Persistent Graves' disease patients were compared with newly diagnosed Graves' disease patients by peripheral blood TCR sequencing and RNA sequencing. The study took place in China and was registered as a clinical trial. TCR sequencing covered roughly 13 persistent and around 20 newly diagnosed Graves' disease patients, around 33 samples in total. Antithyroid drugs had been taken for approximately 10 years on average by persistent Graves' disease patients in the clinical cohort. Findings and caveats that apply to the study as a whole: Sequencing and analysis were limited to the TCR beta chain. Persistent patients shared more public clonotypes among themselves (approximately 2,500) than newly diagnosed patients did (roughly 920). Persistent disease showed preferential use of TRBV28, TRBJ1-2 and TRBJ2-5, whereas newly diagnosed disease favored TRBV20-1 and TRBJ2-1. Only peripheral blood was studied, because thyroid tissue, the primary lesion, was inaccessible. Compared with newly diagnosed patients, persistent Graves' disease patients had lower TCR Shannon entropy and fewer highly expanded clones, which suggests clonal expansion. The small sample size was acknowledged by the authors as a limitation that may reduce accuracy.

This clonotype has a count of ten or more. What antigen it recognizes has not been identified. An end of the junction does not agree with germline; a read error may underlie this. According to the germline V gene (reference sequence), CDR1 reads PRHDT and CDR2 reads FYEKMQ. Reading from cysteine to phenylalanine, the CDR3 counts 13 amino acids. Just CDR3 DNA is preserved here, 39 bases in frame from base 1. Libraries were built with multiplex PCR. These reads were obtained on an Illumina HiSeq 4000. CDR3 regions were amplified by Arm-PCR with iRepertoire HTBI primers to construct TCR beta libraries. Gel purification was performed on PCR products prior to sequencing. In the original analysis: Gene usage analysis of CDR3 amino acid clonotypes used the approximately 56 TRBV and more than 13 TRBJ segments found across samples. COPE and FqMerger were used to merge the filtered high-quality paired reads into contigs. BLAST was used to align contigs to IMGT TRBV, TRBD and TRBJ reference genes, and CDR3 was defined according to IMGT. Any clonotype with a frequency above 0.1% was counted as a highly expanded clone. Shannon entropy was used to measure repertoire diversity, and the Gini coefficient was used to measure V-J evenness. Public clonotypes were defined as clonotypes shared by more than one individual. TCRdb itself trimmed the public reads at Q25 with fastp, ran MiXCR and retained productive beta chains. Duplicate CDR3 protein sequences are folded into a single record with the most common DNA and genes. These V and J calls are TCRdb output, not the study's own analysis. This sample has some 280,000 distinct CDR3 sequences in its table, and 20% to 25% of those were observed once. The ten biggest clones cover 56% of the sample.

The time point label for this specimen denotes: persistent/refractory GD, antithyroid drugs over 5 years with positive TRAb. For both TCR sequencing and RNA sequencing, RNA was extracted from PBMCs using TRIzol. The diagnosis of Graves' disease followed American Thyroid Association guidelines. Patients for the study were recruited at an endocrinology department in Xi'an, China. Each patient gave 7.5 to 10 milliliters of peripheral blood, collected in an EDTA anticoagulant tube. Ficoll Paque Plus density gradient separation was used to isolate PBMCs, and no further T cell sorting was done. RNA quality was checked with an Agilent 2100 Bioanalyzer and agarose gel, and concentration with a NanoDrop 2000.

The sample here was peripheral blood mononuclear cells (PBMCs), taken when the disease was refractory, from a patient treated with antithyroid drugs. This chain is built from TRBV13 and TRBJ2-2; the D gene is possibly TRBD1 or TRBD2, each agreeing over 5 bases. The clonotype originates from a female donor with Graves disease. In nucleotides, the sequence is TGTGCCAGCAGCCTAGGGGAGACCGGGGAGCTGTTTTTT. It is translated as CASSLGETGELFF.